This T cell receptor (beta chain) was found in a study of Ad26.COV2.S vaccination and SARS-CoV-2 variants. In germline, CDR1 is LNHDA, CDR2 SQIVND (reference sequence). This CDR3 comprises 15 residues. V dropped 5 bases and J dropped 2 bases, with 12 bases sitting between them. Described treatment: some 19 received Ad26.COV2.S at low or high dose, single or two shots; about 5 received placebo; per-sample allocation not given. The samples date from day 63 after the first vaccine or placebo injection. Libraries were prepared by immunoSEQ multiplex PCR; TCRdb keeps only in-frame clonotypes and omits some of them. Of about 260,000 clones in the sample, roughly nine tenths are singletons; the top ten hold 2.5% to 3.5%.

The sequencing here drew on peripheral blood, taken in a trial of Ad26.COV2.S vaccine versus placebo. The TCR originated in a person aged 18-60 years who received the Ad26.COV2.S COVID-19 vaccine or a placebo. The rearrangement uses TRBV19 and TRBJ2-2; perhaps TRBD2 as D (6 bases). The CDR3 loop reads CASSRGGGNTGELFF. As DNA, the CDR3 is TGTGCCAGTAGTCGTGGGGGAGGTAACACCGGGGAGCTGTTTTTT.